The entry below describes one TCR beta chain. These data are taken from a study of CD8 T cells in Susac syndrome. For the study at large: Patients with Susac syndrome who were sequenced included more than 5 with active disease and fewer than 10 in remission.

RNA in amounts of roughly 0.45 to 1 ug was reverse transcribed with random hexamers. An immunoSEQ multiplex PCR generated amplified TCR beta CDR3 products spanning 54 Vbeta and 13 Jbeta. In TCRdb, the immunoSEQ multiplex PCR reads were re-called with MiXCR into one record per CDR3 protein. This sample has about 150,000 distinct CDR3 sequences, with 85% to 95% found just once. V was cut by 1 base and J by 2 bases, with 9 bases left in between. The CDR3 is 13 amino acids. Germline V lookup: CDR1 SQVTM, CDR2 ANQGSEA. This sequence originates from a human donor with Susac syndrome. Sequenced input: CD4+ T cells from PBMCs. This chain connects TRBV29-1 to TRBJ2-7; TRBD2 is a possible D gene (5 bases). The CDR3 nucleotides read TGCAGCGTTGAAGGGACTGGAACCTACGAGCAGTACTTC. This sequence encodes CSVEGTGTYEQYF.